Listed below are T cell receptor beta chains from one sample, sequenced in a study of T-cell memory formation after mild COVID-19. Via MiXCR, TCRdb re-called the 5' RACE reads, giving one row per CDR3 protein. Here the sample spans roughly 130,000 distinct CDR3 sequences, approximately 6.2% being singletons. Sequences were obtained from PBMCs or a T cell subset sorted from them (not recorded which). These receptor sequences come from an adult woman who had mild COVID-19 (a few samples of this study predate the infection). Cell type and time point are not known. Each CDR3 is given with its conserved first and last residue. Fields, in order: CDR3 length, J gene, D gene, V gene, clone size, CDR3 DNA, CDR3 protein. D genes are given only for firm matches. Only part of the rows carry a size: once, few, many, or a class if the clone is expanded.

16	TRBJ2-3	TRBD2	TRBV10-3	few	TGTGCCATCAGTGAGCCTCGCGGGGGGCCCTTAGATACGCAGTATTTT	CAISEPRGGPLDTQYF
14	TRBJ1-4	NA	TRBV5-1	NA	TGCGCCAGCAGGGACCCCTCAACTAATGAAAAACTGTTTTTT	CASRDPSTNEKLFF
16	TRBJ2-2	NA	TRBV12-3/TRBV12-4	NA	TGTGCCAGCAGGACCCTAGCAGAGGGGAACACCGGGGAGCTGTTTTTT	CASRTLAEGNTGELFF
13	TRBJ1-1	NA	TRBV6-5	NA	TGTGCCAGCAGTTACTCTCGACAGAGTGAAGCTTTCTTT	CASSYSRQSEAFF
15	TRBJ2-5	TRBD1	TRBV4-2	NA	TGTGCCAGCAGCGAGTCAGAGGGGGCTAGGGAGACCCAGTACTTC	CASSESEGARETQYF
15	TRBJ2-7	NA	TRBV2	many	TGTGCCAGCAGTGAAGCTGGGGACTCCCTGTACGAGCAGTACTTC	CASSEAGDSLYEQYF
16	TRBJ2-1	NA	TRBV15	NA	TGTGCCACCAGCAGTTCCCGGGACGGAGCCTACAATGAGCAGTTCTTC	CATSSSRDGAYNEQFF
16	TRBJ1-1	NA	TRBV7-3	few	TGTGCCAGCAGCTCCGACGGGGGGGCATTGGGCACTGAAGCTTTCTTT	CASSSDGGALGTEAFF
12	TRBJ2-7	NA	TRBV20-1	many	TGCAGTGCCGGACTGGTGATCTACGAGCAGTACTTC	CSAGLVIYEQYF
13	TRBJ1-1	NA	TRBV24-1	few	TGTGCCACCAGTGATGAGTTTTTTAGAGAAGCTTTCTTT	CATSDEFFREAFF
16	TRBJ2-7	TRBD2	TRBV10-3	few	TGTGCCATCAGTTCTAGCGGAACCCGGAGCTCCTACGAGCAGTACTTC	CAISSSGTRSSYEQYF
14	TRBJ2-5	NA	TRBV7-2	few	TGTGCCAGCAGCTTGGCTAACCTACAAGAGACCCAGTACTTC	CASSLANLQETQYF
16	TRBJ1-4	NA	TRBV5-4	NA	TGTGCCAGCAGCTTGGGGAGGACGGGACATAATGAAAAACTGTTTTTT	CASSLGRTGHNEKLFF
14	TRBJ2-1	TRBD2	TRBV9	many	TGTGCCAGCAGCGCGCAGGCTAGCGGGAGGGAGCAGTTCTTC	CASSAQASGREQFF
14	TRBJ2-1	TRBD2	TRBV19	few	TGTGCCAGTAGTTCGGGACTAGCCCCAAGGGAGCAGTTCTTC	CASSSGLAPREQFF
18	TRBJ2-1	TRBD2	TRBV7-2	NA	TGTGCCAGCAGCTTAGCTGGGGGAGGACTAGCGGGAGTGAATGAGCAGTTCTTC	CASSLAGGGLAGVNEQFF